The 20 T cell receptor beta chains given below trace back to one sample, sequenced in a study of early T cells in non-severe SARS-CoV-2 infection. TCRdb independently ran MiXCR on the 5' RACE reads; one entry per CDR3 protein. The table records more than 70,000 distinct CDR3 sequences, 11% of them present only once. The specimen comprised whole blood, sampled at baseline. Source of these receptors: an adult who was a healthcare worker with PCR-confirmed SARS-CoV-2 infection or an uninfected control (not recorded which).

This chain connects TRBV29-1 to TRBJ1-1; maybe TRBD1 (5 bases). The germline V gene encodes CDR1 SQVTM and CDR2 ANQGSEA. This CDR3 is built from 11 residues. The CDR3 sequence is CTASRSGEAFF. The CDR3 DNA reads TGCACCGCCTCTCGGTCAGGGGAAGCTTTCTTT.

The chain uses TRBV21-1 and TRBJ1-5. TRBV21-1 is designated a pseudogene. CDR3 length: 16 amino acids. CDR3 nucleotides: TGTGCCAGCAGCAAAGGGCAAGAAGAATGCAATCAGCCCCAGCATTTT. Encoded protein: CASSKGQEECNQPQHF.

This clonotype appeared a few times. V usage is TRBV11-2 and J usage is TRBJ1-4; D is perhaps TRBD1 (6 bases). CDR1 is SGHAT, CDR2 FQNNGV, per germline. The CDR3 runs 13 residues. V was pared by 3 bases and J by 8 bases, with 10 bases between. In DNA, the CDR3 is TGTGCCAGCAGCTTGTGGAGGGGGGAAAAACTGTTTTTT. It yields the protein CASSLWRGEKLFF.

This clonotype was detected a few times. The chain employs TRBV6-2 or TRBV6-3 and TRBJ1-2; tentative D call: TRBD1 (6 bases). The CDR3 is 13 amino acids. Germline CDR1 reads MNHEY; CDR2 reads SVGEGT. The V and J ends lost 4 bases and 3 bases respectively, with 9 bases between them. The CDR3 region is CASSLKGDYGYTF. Written as DNA, the CDR3 is TGTGCCAGCAGTTTAAAGGGGGACTATGGCTACACCTTC.

This clonotype was seen repeatedly, ten times or more. The V gene is TRBV6-5, the J gene TRBJ1-3; D is perhaps TRBD1 (5 bases). Trimming shortened V by 6 bases and J by 7 bases, and 22 bases separated the two germline ends. Germline loops: CDR1 MNHEY, CDR2 SVGAGI. The CDR3 is 16 residues long. DNA for the CDR3: TGTGCCAGCAGCCCCCTCACAGTGGGGCCGGTGAACACCATATATTTT. As protein: CASSPLTVGPVNTIYF.

The CDR3: CASSVTSGPPGELFF. CDR3 bases: TGTGCCAGCAGTGTGACTAGCGGGCCCCCCGGGGAGCTGTTTTTT. The chain links TRBV6-1 to TRBJ2-2; TRBD2 aligns across 10 bases. The CDR3 contains 15 residues. V was clipped by 4 bases and J by 6 bases; unmatched bases: 5. CDR1 MNHNS and CDR2 SASEGT come from the germline V gene.

J is TRBJ1-2 and V is TRBV6-5, with no clear D. This CDR3 spans 13 amino acids. The ends were cut back, 6 bases at V and 3 bases at J, with 11 bases in the middle. Germline V gene lookup returns CDR1 MNHEY and CDR2 SVGAGI. CDR3 region: CASRDDIHYGYTF. The CDR3 nucleotides are TGTGCCAGCAGAGACGACATTCACTATGGCTACACCTTC.

J is TRBJ2-1 and V is TRBV6-5; 11 bases match TRBD2. Losses at the gene ends were 6 bases for V and 15 bases for J; bases not matched to a gene: 7. The CDR3 loop spans 12 amino acids. Germline V gives CDR1 MNHEY, CDR2 SVGAGI. The CDR3, as DNA: TGTGCCAGCAGGAACCTAGCGGGGGGCGCGTTCTTC. This sequence encodes CASRNLAGGAFF.

The chain carries TRBV5-6 and TRBJ1-4, with D unclear. Per germline, CDR1 SGHDT and CDR2 YYEEEE. CDR3 length: 14 residues. Trimming removed 4 bases from V and 0 bases from J, with 7 bases in between. CDR3 region: CASSREATNEKLFF. The DNA for the CDR3 is TGTGCCAGCAGCCGAGAGGCAACTAATGAAAAACTGTTTTTT.

The J gene is TRBJ2-7, the V gene TRBV20-1; D remains unclear. The ends were cut back, 0 bases at V and 1 base at J, with 10 bases in the middle. There are 14 residues in the CDR3. CDR1 and CDR2 from the germline V gene are DFQATT and SNEGSKA (reference sequence). In DNA, the CDR3 is TGCAGTGCTAGAGATCGGGTCAGATCCTACGAGCAGTACTTC. It is translated as CSARDRVRSYEQYF.

This chain's CDR3 is CASRTSGGRGKNIQYF. The CDR3, as DNA: TGTGCCAGCAGGACTAGCGGGGGCCGGGGCAAAAACATTCAGTACTTC. This sequence joins TRBV6-5 and TRBJ2-4; TRBD2 matches 12 bases. CDR3 size: 16 residues. J gave up 3 bases and V 6 bases, and 6 bases lay outside the gene matches. CDR1 and CDR2 from the germline V gene are MNHEY and SVGAGI.

The table lists this clonotype with many counts. The rearrangement uses TRBV6-1 and TRBJ2-2, with 7 bases that match TRBD1. J gave up 2 bases and V 3 bases, and 3 bases lay outside the gene matches. This CDR3 comprises 15 residues. CDR1 and CDR2 from the germline V gene are MNHNS and SASEGT. CDR3 sequence: CASSERQGNTGELFF. The CDR3 DNA follows: TGTGCCAGCAGTGAGAGACAGGGAAACACCGGGGAGCTGTTTTTT.

CDR3: CASSRQGRGNEKLFF. The CDR3 nucleotides are TGTGCCAGCAGCCGGCAGGGCAGGGGTAATGAAAAACTGTTTTTT. The rearrangement uses TRBV7-2 and TRBJ1-4; D perhaps matches TRBD1 (6 bases). The CDR3 is 15 residues long. Trimming cost V 5 bases and J 4 bases, with 14 bases left between them. Per germline, CDR1 SGHTA and CDR2 FQGNSA.

This clonotype was seen ten or more times. The chain carries TRBV7-2 and TRBJ2-7, with 11 bases identical to TRBD1. The CDR3 length is 14 residues. Germline loops: CDR1 SGHTA, CDR2 FQGNSA. Unmatched junction bases numbered 7, after V lost 5 bases and J lost 7 bases. CDR3 sequence reads: CASSEGQGAREQYF. The CDR3 DNA reads TGTGCCAGCAGCGAAGGACAGGGGGCGCGGGAGCAGTACTTC. Complete variable domain (other parts from reference TRBV7-2 and TRBJ2-7): GAGVSQSPSNKVTEKGKDVELRCDPISGHTALYWYRQSLGQGLEFLIYFQGNSAPDKSGLPSDRFSAERTGGSVSTLTIQRTQQEDSAVYLCASSEGQGAREQYFGPGTRLTVT.

This chain connects TRBV12-3 or TRBV12-4 to TRBJ1-4; no clear D gene. This CDR3 is 14 amino acids long. Trimming removed 7 bases at V and 4 bases at J, with 13 bases between. The CDR3 DNA is TGTGCCAGCAACCCTGGAAGTCTTAATGAAAAACTGTTTTTT. This translates into CASNPGSLNEKLFF.

The chain carries TRBV30 and TRBJ1-2; no clear D gene. Germline CDR1 is GTSNPN and CDR2 is SVGIG (reference sequence). V lost 2 bases and J 4 bases, leaving 11 bases between the germline ends. The CDR3 consists of 13 residues. This CDR3 is CAWSPSEVYGYTF. The DNA for the CDR3 is TGTGCCTGGAGTCCCTCGGAAGTCTATGGCTACACCTTC.

This clonotype was found a few times. The CDR3 loop reads CASSLGVRDSPLHF. CDR3 sequence (DNA): TGTGCCAGCAGTTTAGGGGTCAGGGATTCACCCCTCCACTTT. The chain couples TRBV12-3 or TRBV12-4 to TRBJ1-6; a weak D match, TRBD1 (5 bases). V gave up 1 base and J gave up 8 bases, with 9 bases separating them. There are 14 residues in the CDR3.

The V call is TRBV6-2 or TRBV6-3, the J call TRBJ1-2, with D maybe TRBD1 (6 bases). CDR1 and CDR2 from the germline V gene are MNHEY and SVGEGT. This CDR3 has 13 amino acids. The germline V and J ends were trimmed by 6 bases and 3 bases, with 11 bases remaining between them. CDR3 coding DNA: TGTGCCAGCAGCACAGGGCCTTACTATGGCTACACCTTC. Translating it yields CASSTGPYYGYTF.

V gene TRBV12-3 or TRBV12-4 combines with J gene TRBJ2-7; D is unresolved. This CDR3 is built from 13 residues. V lost 5 bases, J lost 6 bases, and 14 bases lay in between. For the CDR3, the DNA is TGTGCCAGCAGTCCTGCGGTGAGAGCCGAGCAGTACTTC. Translating it yields CASSPAVRAEQYF.

The sample holds many counts of this clonotype. The chain uses TRBV29-1 and TRBJ2-3; D perhaps matches TRBD2 (5 bases). CDR3 length: 15 residues. Trimming stripped 1 base from V and 8 bases from J, with 19 bases between. CDR1 is SQVTM, CDR2 ANQGSEA, per germline. The CDR3 loop is CSVEVAGGAGITQYF. CDR3 DNA: TGCAGCGTTGAAGTAGCAGGAGGCGCGGGTATTACGCAGTATTTT.